A selection of T cell receptor beta chains follows, all from one sample in a study of PD-1 blockade in classical Hodgkin lymphoma. The data were produced by immunoSEQ multiplex PCR, yet TCRdb's version contains in-frame clones alone and is incomplete. The repertoire holds 25,000 to 30,000 clones, 70% to 90% seen once, with 0.62% in the top ten. Here the sequenced sample was CD4+ T cells from blood, taken before the fourth cycle of nivolumab. Receptors originate from a human donor with classical Hodgkin lymphoma. Each CDR3 is given with its conserved first and last residue. A D gene is named only where the DNA matches it firmly. Clone size is not always given. Where it is, it says once, few, many or a class for expanded clones.

size	V	D	J	DNA	CDR3
-	TRBV27	TRBD1	TRBJ2-1	TGTGCCAGCAGGCTTAGTGGACAGGGTCTTAATGAGCAGTTCTTC	CASRLSGQGLNEQFF
-	TRBV5-1	-	TRBJ2-7	TGCGCCAGCAGCTTGGAATCGGGCCGCTACGAGCAGTACTTC	CASSLESGRYEQYF
-	TRBV5-1	TRBD1	TRBJ2-2	TGCGCCAGCAGCGTACAGGGGGCCGGGGAGCTGTTTTTT	CASSVQGAGELFF
once	TRBV5-1	TRBD2	TRBJ2-7	TGCGCCAGCAAAAGGGTAGCGGGGAACTCCTACGAGCAGTACTTC	CASKRVAGNSYEQYF
-	TRBV5-1	TRBD1	TRBJ2-5	TGCGCCAGCAGCTCTACAGGGGTCGGGCGAGAGACCCAGTACTTC	CASSSTGVGRETQYF
-	TRBV19	-	TRBJ1-5	TGTGCCAGTAGTATAATTCACAGGGTCAATCAGCCCCAGCATTTT	CASSIIHRVNQPQHF
-	TRBV5-1	-	TRBJ2-3	TGCGCCAGCAGCTTGGGTGGGTCCGTCGTAGATACGCAGTATTTT	CASSLGGSVVDTQYF
-	TRBV5-1	-	TRBJ2-7	TGCGCCAGCAGCTTGGACAGCCCTGCCATCGAGCAGTACTTC	CASSLDSPAIEQYF
-	TRBV7-9	-	TRBJ2-7	TGTGCCAGCAGCCCGGACGAGCAGTACTTC	CASSPDEQYF
-	TRBV5-1	-	TRBJ1-2	TGCGCCAGCAGCGTTATGACAGATAACTATGGCTACACCTTC	CASSVMTDNYGYTF
few	TRBV5-1	-	TRBJ1-1	TGCGCCAGCAGCTTAGGGGTAAGCACTGAAGCTTTCTTT	CASSLGVSTEAFF
once	TRBV2	-	TRBJ2-3	TGTGCCAGCAGTGATACGGGGACAGATACGCAGTATTTT	CASSDTGTDTQYF
-	TRBV10-1	TRBD2	TRBJ2-3	TGCGCCAGCAGTGAGACTAGCGCGGCAGATACGCAGTATTTT	CASSETSAADTQYF
-	TRBV15	-	TRBJ1-2	TGTGCCACCAGCAGGGGCAGGACAGTTTCTGGCTACACCTTC	CATSRGRTVSGYTF
-	TRBV6-6	-	TRBJ2-1	TGTGCCAGCAGTTTGACAGCTACCTACAATGAGCAGTTCTTC	CASSLTATYNEQFF
-	TRBV5-1	-	TRBJ2-2	TGCGCCAGCATGATCGGCCGTGACACCGGGGAGCTGTTTTTT	CASMIGRDTGELFF
few	TRBV7-9	-	TRBJ1-2	TGTGCCAGCAGCTTAAAAGGGGAGGGTGGCTACACCTTC	CASSLKGEGGYTF
-	TRBV5-1	TRBD1	TRBJ2-2	TGCGCCAGCAGCTTCATTTGGGACAGGGTCCCCGGGGAGCTGTTTTTT	CASSFIWDRVPGELFF
-	TRBV7-9	TRBD1	TRBJ2-5	TGTGCCAGCAGCTCGAGGGACAGGACAAAAGAGACCCAGTACTTC	CASSSRDRTKETQYF
-	TRBV21-1	-	TRBJ1-3	TGTGCCAGCAGCCCAAGGGGCTCGACAGAACACTCTGGAAACACCATATATTTT	CASSPRGSTEHSGNTIYF
-	TRBV6-1	-	TRBJ1-5	TGTGCCAGCAGTGCCCGTGGCAACCAGCAGCCCCAGCATTTT	CASSARGNQQPQHF
-	TRBV7-2	-	TRBJ1-1	TGTGCCAGCAGCTTAGGAGGGGACACTGAAGCTTTCTTT	CASSLGGDTEAFF
-	TRBV7-2	-	TRBJ2-6	TGTGCCAGCAGCTTAGCGACAGGCGCTGGGGCCAACGTCCTGACTTTC	CASSLATGAGANVLTF
few	TRBV7-9	-	TRBJ2-5	TGTGCCAGCAGCTTAGCGGGGGGAGAGACCCAGTACTTC	CASSLAGGETQYF
-	TRBV18	-	TRBJ1-4	TGTGCCAGCTCACCCCTAAGGCAGGGCCCAACTAATGAAAAACTGTTTTTT	CASSPLRQGPTNEKLFF
-	TRBV5-1	-	TRBJ1-1	TGCGCCAGCAGCGTGCAGCCCATGAACACTGAAGCTTTCTTT	CASSVQPMNTEAFF
once	TRBV5-1	-	TRBJ1-6	TGCGCCAGCCAAGAGGGGTCCACTTCACCCCTCCACTTT	CASQEGSTSPLHF
-	TRBV30	-	TRBJ1-2	TGTGCCTGGAGCCTCCCCTGGGGGGGCTATGGCTACACCTTC	CAWSLPWGGYGYTF
-	TRBV6-1	-	TRBJ2-1	TGTGCCAGCAGTGACGGTACAGGGATTTGGGGCAATGAGCAGTTCTTC	CASSDGTGIWGNEQFF
-	TRBV6-5	-	TRBJ2-4	TGTGCCAGCACAGAACGCGACCAAAACATTCAGTACTTC	CASTERDQNIQYF
few	TRBV6-1	-	TRBJ1-6	TGTGCCAGCAGTGAACCGAATTCACCCCTCCACTTT	CASSEPNSPLHF